This entry features one T cell receptor beta chain sequence. Its antigen is unidentified. The data derive from a study of beta chain features in type 1 diabetes. Overall study findings and caveats: Type 1 diabetes patients had TCRB CDR3s that were shorter (moderately but significantly so) in all four CD4+ subsets.

Based on CD45RO/CCR7/CD25/CD127/CD95/CD27, CD4+ regulatory, stem cell-like memory, naive and central memory cells were sorted. The whole isolated RNA underwent reverse transcription, so sequencing captured expressed TCRB transcripts. Measured with immunoSEQ multiplex PCR; TCRdb has only the in-frame clones, and not every one. The data contain more than 100,000 clones, approximately 10% of them seen just once; the ten biggest clones take up 0.75%. The sequence derives from a man aged 25 to 40 with type 1 diabetes. Sequencing used central memory CD4+ T cells from blood.

The chain's CDR3 is CASIGGERQPQHF. CDR3 coding DNA: TGTGCCAGCATAGGGGGGGAGAGGCAGCCCCAGCATTTT. V usage is TRBV2 and J usage is TRBJ1-5, with a possible D match to TRBD1 (6 bases). CDR1 is SNHLY, CDR2 FYNNEI, per germline. Trimming took off 7 bases at V and 7 bases at J, with 14 bases between the two ends. The CDR3 is 13 amino acids. Filled out from reference TRBV2 and TRBJ1-5, the complete variable domain reads EPEVTQTPSHQVTQMGQEVILRCVPISNHLYFYWYRQILGQKVEFLVSFYNNEISEKSEIFDDQFSVERPDGSNFTLKIRSTKLEDSAMYFCASIGGERQPQHFGDGTRLSIL.